The present T cell receptor beta chain was sequenced within a study of blood T cell repertoires in COVID-19. Study-wide background: The origin of the acute and convalescent COVID-19 samples was the United States, Italy and Spain. T cells, B-cell-depleted T cells, or PBMCs supplied cDNA or gDNA.

Produced via immunoSEQ multiplex PCR; TCRdb's table is partial and in-frame only. Counted here are 55,000 to 80,000 clones, roughly 85% occurring once; the ten biggest clones make up about 18%. This CDR3 has 15 residues. V was trimmed by 0 bases and J by 0 bases, leaving 8 bases between them. Germline V CDR1 and CDR2: SGDLS, YYNGEE. The sequence was collected from an elderly woman with acute or convalescent COVID-19. The sequenced material came from peripheral blood. This chain links TRBV9 with TRBJ2-3; the D gene is possibly TRBD1 (5 bases). The CDR3 DNA follows: TGTGCCAGCAGCGTAGTTCCAGGGAGCACAGATACGCAGTATTTT. Residues: CASSVVPGSTDTQYF. Full variable domain (outside the CDR3, taken from reference TRBV9 and TRBJ2-3): DSGVTQTPKHLITATGQRVTLRCSPRSGDLSVYWYQQSLDQGLQFLIQYYNGEERAKGNILERFSAQQFPDLHSELNLSSLELGDSALYFCASSVVPGSTDTQYFGPGTRLTVL.